This T cell receptor beta chain came from a study of early T cells in non-severe SARS-CoV-2 infection (dated by TCRdb to about 2021). A note on the overall study: TCR sequencing used bulk RNA from unsorted whole blood, so alpha and beta chains could not be paired.

This was a case-control study nested in a cohort of healthcare workers in London, UK, who had nasopharyngeal swab PCR tests and blood samples taken every week. Healthcare workers were enrolled in the week of the UK lockdown, from 23 to 31 March 2020, and were followed every week for up to roughly 16 weeks. The paper as a whole reports these results and caveats: VDJdb matching was skewed toward anti-spike CD8 responses and likely underestimated virus-specific expansions by missing private and CD4 specificities.

The CDR3 contains 15 residues, cysteine and phenylalanine counted. Only CDR3 DNA remains: 45 bases, in frame from the first base. Germline trimming: 5 bases from V, 1 base from J; junction bases outside gene matches: 5. This clonotype was detected a few times. The specificity of this receptor is unknown. Qualities for individual bases were not recorded, and no much larger clone is one base off. The library was built by means of 5' RACE. The sequencer listed for this sample is NextSeq 500. To correct for sequencing error and PCR bias, the TCR library protocol tagged individual cDNA molecules with unique molecular identifiers. Both TCR alpha and beta chains were sequenced, and tight co-correlation was observed between alpha and beta sequence abundances in each sample. Per the authors' processing: Decombinator V4 was used to perform V gene, J gene and CDR3 annotation of TCR sequences. Expanded TCRs were defined as changing significantly between any two time points under a Poisson model with p below 0.0001. TCR abundances were normalised to the total number of TCRs sequenced in each sample and reported as counts per million. TRAV1-2 paired with TRAJ12, TRAJ20 or TRAJ33 defined MAIT TCRs, while TRAV10 paired with TRAJ18 defined iNKT TCRs. VDJdb, accessed on 1 November 2021, was searched for TCRs annotated for CMV, EBV and SARS-CoV-2, and TCRs annotated for more than one antigen were excluded. TCRdb's own reprocessing of the public reads used fastp at Q25 and MiXCR and kept productive beta chains. Every distinct CDR3 protein forms one entry, paired with its most common genes and DNA. The V and J calls follow TCRdb's processing rather than the paper's. The sample records 55,000 or so distinct CDR3 sequences, approximately 6% of which are singletons. The top ten clonotypes cover 3% to 4% of the sample.

Material for sequencing was whole blood. The sequence was collected from an adult who was a healthcare worker with PCR-confirmed SARS-CoV-2 infection or an uninfected control (not recorded which). The rearrangement combines TRBV12-3 or TRBV12-4 with TRBJ1-1, with TRBD1 matching 9 junction bases. The DNA sequence is as follows: TGTGCCAGCAGTCCTGAGACAGGGGGGAACACTGAAGCTTTCTTT. Its product reads: CASSPETGGNTEAFF.